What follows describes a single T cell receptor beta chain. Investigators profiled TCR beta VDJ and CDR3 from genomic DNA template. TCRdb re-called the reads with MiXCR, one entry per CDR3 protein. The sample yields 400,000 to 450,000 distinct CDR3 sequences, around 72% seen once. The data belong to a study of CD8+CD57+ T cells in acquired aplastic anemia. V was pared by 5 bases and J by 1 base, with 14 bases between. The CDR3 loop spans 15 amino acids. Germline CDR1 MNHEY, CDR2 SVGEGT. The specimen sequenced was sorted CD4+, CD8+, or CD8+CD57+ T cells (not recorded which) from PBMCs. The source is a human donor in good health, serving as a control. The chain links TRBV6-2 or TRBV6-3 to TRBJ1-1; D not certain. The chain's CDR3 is CASSEMGKGNTEAFF. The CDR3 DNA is TGTGCCAGCAGTGAGATGGGAAAGGGGAACACTGAAGCTTTCTTT.